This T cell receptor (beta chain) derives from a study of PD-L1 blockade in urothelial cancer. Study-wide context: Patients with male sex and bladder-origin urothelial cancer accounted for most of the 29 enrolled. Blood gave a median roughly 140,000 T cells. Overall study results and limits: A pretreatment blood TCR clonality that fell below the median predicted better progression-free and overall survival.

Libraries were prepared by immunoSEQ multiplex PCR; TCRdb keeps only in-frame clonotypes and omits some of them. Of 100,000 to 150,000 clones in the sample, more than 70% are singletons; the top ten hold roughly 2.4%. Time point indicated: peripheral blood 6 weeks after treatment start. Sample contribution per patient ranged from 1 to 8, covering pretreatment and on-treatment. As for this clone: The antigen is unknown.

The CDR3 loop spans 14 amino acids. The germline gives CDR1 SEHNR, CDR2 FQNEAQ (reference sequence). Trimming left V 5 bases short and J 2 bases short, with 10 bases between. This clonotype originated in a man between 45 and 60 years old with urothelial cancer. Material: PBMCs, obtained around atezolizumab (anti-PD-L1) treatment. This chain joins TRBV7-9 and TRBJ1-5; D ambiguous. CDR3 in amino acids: CASSGESGNQPQHF. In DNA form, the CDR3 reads TGTGCCAGCAGCGGGGAGAGTGGCAATCAGCCCCAGCATTTT.